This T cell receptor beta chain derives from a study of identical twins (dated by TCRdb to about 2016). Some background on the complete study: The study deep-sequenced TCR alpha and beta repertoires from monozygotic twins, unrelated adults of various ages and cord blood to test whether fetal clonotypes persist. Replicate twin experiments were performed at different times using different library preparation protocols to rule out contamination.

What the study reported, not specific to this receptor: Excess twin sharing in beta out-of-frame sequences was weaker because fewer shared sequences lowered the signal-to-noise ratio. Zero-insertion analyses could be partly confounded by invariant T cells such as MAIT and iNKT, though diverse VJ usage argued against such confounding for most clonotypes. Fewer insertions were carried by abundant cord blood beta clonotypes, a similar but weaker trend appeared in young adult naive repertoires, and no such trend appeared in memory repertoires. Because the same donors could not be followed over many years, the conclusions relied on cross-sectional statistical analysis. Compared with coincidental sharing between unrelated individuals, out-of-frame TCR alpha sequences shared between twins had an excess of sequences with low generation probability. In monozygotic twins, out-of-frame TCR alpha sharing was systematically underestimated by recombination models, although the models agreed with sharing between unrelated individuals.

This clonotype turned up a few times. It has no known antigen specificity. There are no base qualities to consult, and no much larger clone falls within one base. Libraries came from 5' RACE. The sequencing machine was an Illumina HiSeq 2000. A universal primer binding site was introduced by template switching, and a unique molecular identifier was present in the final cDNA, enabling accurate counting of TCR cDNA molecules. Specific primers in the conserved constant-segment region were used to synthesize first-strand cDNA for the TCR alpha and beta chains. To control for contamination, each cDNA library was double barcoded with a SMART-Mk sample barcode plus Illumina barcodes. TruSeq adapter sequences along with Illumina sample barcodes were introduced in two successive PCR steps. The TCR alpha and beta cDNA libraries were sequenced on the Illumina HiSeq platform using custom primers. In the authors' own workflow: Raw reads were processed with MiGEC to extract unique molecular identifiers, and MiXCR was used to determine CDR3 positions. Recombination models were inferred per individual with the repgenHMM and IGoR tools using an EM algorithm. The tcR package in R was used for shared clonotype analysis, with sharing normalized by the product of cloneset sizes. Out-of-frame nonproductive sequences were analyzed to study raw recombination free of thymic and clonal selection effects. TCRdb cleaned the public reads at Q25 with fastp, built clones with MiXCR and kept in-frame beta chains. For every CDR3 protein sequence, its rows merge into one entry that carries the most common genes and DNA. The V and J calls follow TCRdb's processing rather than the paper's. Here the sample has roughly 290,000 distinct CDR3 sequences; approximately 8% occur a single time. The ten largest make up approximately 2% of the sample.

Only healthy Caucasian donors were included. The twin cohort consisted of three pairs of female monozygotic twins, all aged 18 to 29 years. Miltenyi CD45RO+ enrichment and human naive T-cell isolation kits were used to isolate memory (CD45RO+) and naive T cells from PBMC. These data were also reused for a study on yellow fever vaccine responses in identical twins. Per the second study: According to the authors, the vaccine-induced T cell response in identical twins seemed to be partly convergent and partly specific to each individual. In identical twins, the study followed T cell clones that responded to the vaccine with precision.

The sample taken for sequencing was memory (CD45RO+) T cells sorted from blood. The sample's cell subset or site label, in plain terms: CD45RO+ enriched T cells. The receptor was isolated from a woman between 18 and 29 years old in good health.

The DNA sequence follows: TGTGCCAGCAGCTTTTCGACTCCCTCCGGGGAGCTGTTTTTT. Translated, this gives CASSFSTPSGELFF. The sequence is built from TRBV11-3 and TRBJ2-2; the D gene remains uncertain. The germline V gene supplies CDR1 SGHNT and CDR2 YENEEA. V drops 3 bases and J drops 6 bases, leaving 11 bases in between. The CDR3 runs 14 amino acids, cysteine and phenylalanine included. The only DNA kept is the CDR3, 42 bases in frame from the first base.